The 8 T cell receptor beta chains presented below share a single source sample, sequenced in a study of blood T cell repertoires in COVID-19. The table came from immunoSEQ multiplex PCR; TCRdb's copy has only in-frame clones and leaves some out. The sample has some 170,000 clones, around 80% seen once. The source material was peripheral blood. These receptors were obtained from a woman of 80 years or more with acute or convalescent COVID-19.

There are a few counts of this clone. The rearrangement uses TRBV7-3 and TRBJ2-1; D gene ambiguous. The V end was cut by 2 bases, the J end by 5 bases, with 10 bases between. The V gene's germline CDR1 is SGHTA and CDR2 FQGTGA. The CDR3 has 14 residues. The DNA of the CDR3 is TGTGCCAGCAGCTTAGCAGGCAGGAACAATGAGCAGTTCTTC. As protein: CASSLAGRNNEQFF.

The CDR3 protein is CASSGGESYGYTF. The CDR3 nucleotides read TGTGCCAGCAGTGGCGGGGAGAGCTATGGCTACACCTTC. The chain joins TRBV2 to TRBJ1-2; no clear D. Trimming shortened V by 4 bases and J by 4 bases, and 10 bases separated the two germline ends. Germline CDR1 SNHLY, CDR2 FYNNEI. The CDR3 has 13 residues.

This chain joins TRBV3-1 (or the pseudogene TRBV3-2) and TRBJ2-1; D may be TRBD1 (5 bases). With 4 bases removed from V and 8 bases from J, the gap between germline ends came to 15 bases. Germline V CDR1 and CDR2: LGHDT, YNNKEL (reference sequence). This CDR3 has 14 amino acids. The CDR3 spells CASSLTGQGDEQFF. CDR3 DNA sequence: TGTGCCAGCAGCCTCACGGGTCAGGGTGATGAGCAGTTCTTC.

On this clone: Other nucleotide sequences from this sample produce the same CDR3. The chain links TRBV7-3 to TRBJ2-1, with 8 bases that match TRBD1. Germline CDR1 SGHTA, CDR2 FQGTGA. The CDR3 has 15 amino acids. The junction had 2 bases not matched to a gene; V was cut back by 3 bases and J by 1 base. CDR3 in DNA: TGTGCCAGCAGCTTCGACAGGGGATCCTACAATGAGCAGTTCTTC. This sequence encodes CASSFDRGSYNEQFF.

This sequence joins TRBV10-3 and TRBJ1-5, with D tentatively TRBD1 (6 bases). Trimming took off 1 base at V and 7 bases at J, with 11 bases between the two ends. Germline CDR1 is ENHRY and CDR2 is SYGVKD. The CDR3 spans 14 residues. CDR3 sequence: CAISELQGGQPQHF. CDR3 DNA sequence: TGTGCCATCAGTGAGTTACAGGGTGGCCAGCCCCAGCATTTT.

The CDR3 loop reads CASSRTIKETQYF. The CDR3 DNA reads TGTGCCAGCAGTCGGACAATAAAAGAGACCCAGTACTTC. The chain recombines TRBV21-1 with TRBJ2-5; TRBD1, the table's D call, lacks a check against the DNA. TRBV21-1 is described as a pseudogene. The CDR3 sequence is 13 residues long.

The chain combines TRBV11-3 with TRBJ2-3; unclear D gene. CDR3 length: 15 amino acids. V was shortened by 5 bases and J by 0 bases, with 12 bases between the two germline ends. The germline V gene encodes CDR1 SGHNT and CDR2 YENEEA. The CDR3: CASSKESSSTDTQYF. The CDR3 DNA reads TGTGCCAGCAGCAAAGAGAGTTCTAGCACAGATACGCAGTATTTT.

The chain links TRBV5-6 to TRBJ1-2, with D maybe TRBD1 (6 bases). V lost 0 bases and J 3 bases, leaving 9 bases between the germline ends. The CDR3 consists of 14 residues. CDR1 SGHDT and CDR2 YYEEEE come from the germline V gene. CDR3 DNA: TGTGCCAGCAGCTTGGCCAACAGGGACTATGGCTACACCTTC. Protein: CASSLANRDYGYTF. The variable domain in full, completed from reference TRBV5-6 and TRBJ1-2, reads DAGVTQSPTHLIKTRGQQVTLRCSPKSGHDTVSWYQQALGQGPQFIFQYYEEEERQRGNFPDRFSGHQFPNYSSELNVNALLLGDSALYLCASSLANRDYGYTFGSGTRLTVV.